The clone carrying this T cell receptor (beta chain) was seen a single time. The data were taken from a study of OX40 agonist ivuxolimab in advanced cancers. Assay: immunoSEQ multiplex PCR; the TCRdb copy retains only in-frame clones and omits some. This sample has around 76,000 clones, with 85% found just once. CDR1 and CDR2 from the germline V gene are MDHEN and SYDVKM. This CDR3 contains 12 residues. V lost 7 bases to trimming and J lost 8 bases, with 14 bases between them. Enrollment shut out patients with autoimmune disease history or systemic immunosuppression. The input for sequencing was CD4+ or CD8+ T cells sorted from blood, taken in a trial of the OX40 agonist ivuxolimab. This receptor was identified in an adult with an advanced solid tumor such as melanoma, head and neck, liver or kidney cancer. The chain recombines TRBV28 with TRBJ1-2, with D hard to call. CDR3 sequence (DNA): TGTGCCAGCATTGACACCTCGCTCGGCTACACCTTC. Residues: CASIDTSLGYTF.